One sample yielded the 25 T cell receptor beta chains listed below, sequenced in a study of blood T cell repertoires in COVID-19 (dated by TCRdb to the early 2020s). Library preparation used the immunoSEQ multiplex PCR assay. Entries here come from immuneACCESS through TCRdb and include only in-frame sequences with V and J called. Some clones fail to appear in such tables; in the studies checked, an unresolved V gene covers under half of the shortfall, and the cause of the remainder is unknown. This sample is represented by roughly 86,000 clones; approximately 86% of them were singletons. The top ten constitute around 5.3% of the sample. Source material: peripheral blood. The source is a middle-aged man with acute or convalescent COVID-19.

This clone was observed once. CDR3: CAISETAGGAGANVLTF. CDR3 DNA: TGTGCCATCAGTGAGACGGCAGGGGGCGCTGGGGCCAACGTCCTGACTTTC. This chain links TRBV10-3 with TRBJ2-6; TRBD1 agrees at 8 bases. V lost 2 bases and J lost 2; bases outside the gene matches: 5. This CDR3 has 17 amino acids. Looked up from germline, CDR1 is ENHRY and CDR2 is SYGVKD.

The chain has TRBV12-3 or TRBV12-4 and TRBJ2-7; tentative D call: TRBD1 (5 bases). With 6 bases removed from V and 6 bases from J, the gap between germline ends came to 12 bases. The CDR3 totals 12 residues. In DNA, the CDR3 is TGTGCCAGCAGGGGCCTAAGGGGCGAGCAGTACTTC. Its protein product is CASRGLRGEQYF.

The chain has TRBV18 and TRBJ1-5; D is unclear. The CDR3 is 13 amino acids. V lost 4 bases and J 0 bases, leaving 4 bases between the germline ends. Germline-derived CDR1 and CDR2 are KGHSH and LQKENI. The DNA of the CDR3 is TGTGCCAGCTCACTCAATAGCAATCAGCCCCAGCATTTT. It yields the protein CASSLNSNQPQHF.

The rearrangement joins TRBV7-8 to TRBJ1-4; weak D call: TRBD1 (6 bases). With 1 base removed from V and 2 bases from J, the gap between germline ends came to 11 bases. The V gene's germline CDR1 is SGHVS and CDR2 FQNEAQ. This CDR3 has 16 amino acids. The CDR3 sequence: CASSLGSGGTNEKLFF. The CDR3 nucleotides are TGTGCCAGCAGCTTAGGTTCGGGGGGCACTAATGAAAAACTGTTTTTT.

The CDR3 DNA follows: TGTGCCAGCAGTTTATTGGGGGGGGCTAATGAAAAACTGTTTTTT. This sequence encodes CASSLLGGANEKLFF. This chain uses TRBV28 with TRBJ1-4, with D tentatively TRBD1 (5 bases). The germline V gene has CDR1 MDHEN and CDR2 SYDVKM. The CDR3 extends over 15 amino acids. V lost 1 base to trimming and J lost 3 bases, with 9 bases between them. The full variable domain, rest sourced from reference TRBV28 and TRBJ1-4, is DVKVTQSSRYLVKRTGEKVFLECVQDMDHENMFWYRQDPGLGLRLIYFSYDVKMKEKGDIPEGYSVSREKKERFSLILESASTNQTSMYLCASSLLGGANEKLFFGSGTQLSVL.

This clone appeared a single time. The rearrangement uses TRBV6-4 and TRBJ1-5; D gene ambiguous. This CDR3 has 16 amino acids. V dropped 8 bases and J dropped 0 bases, with 17 bases sitting between them. Germline lookup yields CDR1 MRHNA and CDR2 SNTAGT. The CDR3 spells CASVATFPDSNQPQHF. CDR3 DNA sequence: TGTGCCAGCGTAGCGACATTTCCCGATAGCAATCAGCCCCAGCATTTT.

This sequence joins TRBV9 and TRBJ2-1; D uncertain. Looked up from germline, CDR1 is SGDLS and CDR2 is YYNGEE. This CDR3 region has 14 residues. V was cut by 6 bases and J by 0 bases, with 10 bases left in between. CDR3 bases: TGTGCCAGCACCCTAGATAGCTCCTACAATGAGCAGTTCTTC. Amino acid sequence: CASTLDSSYNEQFF.

The genes are TRBV2 and TRBJ1-3; D ambiguous. CDR3 length: 15 residues. Trimming left V 5 bases short and J 0 bases short, with 11 bases between. Germline V gene data show CDR1 as SNHLY and CDR2 as FYNNEI. In DNA form, the CDR3 reads TGTGCCAGCAGTTTGTATACGGTCTCTGGAAACACCATATATTTT. Translation gives CASSLYTVSGNTIYF.

The CDR3 DNA follows: TGTGCCAGCAGCCCTCGGGCGGGAGGGCCAATGGATACGCAGTATTTT. It codes for CASSPRAGGPMDTQYF. The genes are TRBV9 and TRBJ2-3; TRBD2 agrees at 9 bases. With 4 bases clipped from V and 6 bases from J, the junction kept 12 bases outside the gene matches. This CDR3 has 16 residues. The germline V gene has CDR1 SGDLS and CDR2 YYNGEE.

The chain combines TRBV10-3 with TRBJ1-3; TRBD1 aligns across 7 bases. The CDR3 is made up of 15 amino acids. CDR1 ENHRY and CDR2 SYGVKD come from the germline V gene. With V trimmed by 7 bases and J by 6 bases, 12 bases remained unmatched. CDR3 sequence reads: CAIKSPGQNPNTIYF. The CDR3 region has the DNA TGTGCCATCAAATCCCCGGGACAGAACCCAAACACCATATATTTT.

The chain carries TRBV5-6 and TRBJ2-3; maybe TRBD2 (7 bases). This CDR3 spans 15 amino acids. Trimming pared 0 bases from V and 3 bases from J, leaving 11 bases between. Germline V gene sequence: CDR1 SGHDT, CDR2 YYEEEE. The CDR3: CASSLGGGPTDTQYF. CDR3 coding DNA: TGTGCCAGCAGCTTGGGCGGGGGCCCTACAGATACGCAGTATTTT.

This clone was picked up one time. Distinct nucleotide sequences in the sample also encode this CDR3. The CDR3 bases are TGTGCCTGGAAACAGGGATGGAACACTGAAGCTTTCTTT. This gives the protein CAWKQGWNTEAFF. The chain uses TRBV30 and TRBJ1-1; D possibly corresponds to TRBD1 (6 bases). The CDR3 has 13 amino acids. V was cut by 4 bases and J by 1 base, with 10 bases left in between. The germline CDR1 and CDR2 sequences are GTSNPN and SVGIG (reference sequence). Based on the CDR3 plus reference TRBV30 and TRBJ1-1, the full variable domain is SQTIHQWPATLVQPVGSPLSLECTVEGTSNPNLYWYRQAAGRGLQLLFYSVGIGQISSEVPQNLSASRPQDRQFILSSKKLLLSDSGFYLCAWKQGWNTEAFFGQGTRLTVV.

The J gene is TRBJ2-1, the V gene TRBV7-2, with 8 bases identical to TRBD1. The trim removed 5 bases at V and 6 bases at J, leaving 12 bases unmatched. The CDR3 consists of 16 residues. Germline CDR1 and CDR2: SGHTA and FQGNSA. As DNA, the CDR3 is TGTGCCAGCAGCCCTCGAGGACAGGGAACTATCAATGAGCAGTTCTTC. Amino acid sequence: CASSPRGQGTINEQFF. Complete variable domain (other parts from reference TRBV7-2 and TRBJ2-1): GAGVSQSPSNKVTEKGKDVELRCDPISGHTALYWYRQSLGQGLEFLIYFQGNSAPDKSGLPSDRFSAERTGGSVSTLTIQRTQQEDSAVYLCASSPRGQGTINEQFFGPGTRLTVL.

This chain connects TRBV27 to TRBJ2-1, with 7 bases matching TRBD1. CDR1 is MNHEY, CDR2 SMNVEV, per germline (reference sequence). Trimming removed 6 bases from V and 6 bases from J; junction bases left unmatched: 2. The CDR3 covers 12 residues. The CDR3 protein is CASRRDSNEQFF. In DNA, the CDR3 is TGTGCCAGCAGGAGGGACAGCAATGAGCAGTTCTTC.

The sample holds one count of this clone. This chain links TRBV7-9 with TRBJ1-5; D is unresolved. Germline V gene sequence: CDR1 SEHNR, CDR2 FQNEAQ (reference sequence). The CDR3 loop spans 15 amino acids. Between the trimmed V and J ends, which lost 5 bases and 2 bases, there was a span of 13 bases. The CDR3 is CASSAGNAGNQPQHF. CDR3 sequence (DNA): TGTGCCAGCAGCGCCGGGAACGCGGGCAATCAGCCCCAGCATTTT.

This chain links TRBV5-1 with TRBJ1-3; D is undetermined. The CDR3 loop spans 14 amino acids. Trimming stripped 6 bases from V and 0 bases from J, with 10 bases between. Germline values: CDR1 SGHRS, CDR2 YFSETQ. CDR3 DNA: TGCGCCAGCACCGACGGGAGCTCTGGAAACACCATATATTTT. It encodes CASTDGSSGNTIYF.

The chain links TRBV7-2 to TRBJ2-3, with 7 bases fitting TRBD2. The length of the CDR3 is 14 residues. Looked up from germline, CDR1 is SGHTA and CDR2 is FQGNSA. The junction had 7 bases not matched to a gene; V was cut back by 5 bases and J by 5 bases. The CDR3 loop reads CASSPSGRGDTQYF. CDR3 coding DNA: TGTGCCAGCAGCCCATCAGGGAGGGGAGATACGCAGTATTTT.

Points on this clone: One end of the junction varies from germline; a read error may be responsible. The rearrangement joins TRBV27 to TRBJ1-2; D uncertain. The CDR3 runs to 8 residues. Germline V gene lookup returns CDR1 MNHEY and CDR2 SMNVEV (reference sequence). The CDR3 sequence is CASSLPRF. CDR3 bases: TGTGCCAGCAGTTTACCCCGCTTC.

This chain links TRBV5-1 with TRBJ2-1; tentatively, D is TRBD2 (6 bases). This CDR3 comprises 17 residues. V was shortened by 0 bases and J by 7 bases, with 20 bases between the two germline ends. The germline gives CDR1 SGHRS, CDR2 YFSETQ. DNA for the CDR3: TGCGCCAGCAGCTTGGCCCGCGCTAGCGAGACAAGAAATGAGCAGTTCTTC. As protein: CASSLARASETRNEQFF.

The chain employs TRBV3-1 (or the pseudogene TRBV3-2) and TRBJ2-3; TRBD2 agrees at 7 bases. Per germline, CDR1 LGHDT and CDR2 YNNKEL (reference sequence). V lost 1 base and J lost 1; bases outside the gene matches: 8. The CDR3 extends over 17 amino acids. CDR3 sequence (DNA): TGTGCCAGCAGCCAAGGAGTTGGGGGGGTTGGCACAGATACGCAGTATTTT. This gives the protein CASSQGVGGVGTDTQYF.

V is TRBV3-1 (or the pseudogene TRBV3-2) and J is TRBJ2-1; 7 positions agree with TRBD2. The CDR3 sequence is 16 residues long. From germline, CDR1 is LGHDT and CDR2 YNNKEL (reference sequence). J was trimmed by 5 bases and V by 1 base; bases with no gene match: 8. DNA for the CDR3: TGTGCCAGCAGCCAAGGCGGGCTAGCGGTTCACAATGAGCAGTTCTTC. Its translation: CASSQGGLAVHNEQFF.

The chain employs TRBV30 and TRBJ2-7, with D perhaps matching TRBD2 (5 bases). V was clipped by 2 bases and J by 7 bases, with 24 bases between them. The CDR3 is made up of 16 amino acids. Per the germline V gene, CDR1 is GTSNPN and CDR2 is SVGIG (reference sequence). The CDR3 sequence is CAWSSGFQTSAGEQYF. CDR3 nucleotide sequence: TGTGCCTGGAGTAGCGGATTTCAAACGTCCGCGGGTGAGCAGTACTTC.

This chain connects TRBV11-3 to TRBJ2-1; the D gene is possibly TRBD1 (6 bases). The CDR3 spans 15 residues. Trimming took off 6 bases at V and 0 bases at J, with 12 bases between the two ends. Germline CDR1 SGHNT, CDR2 YENEEA. The CDR3, as DNA: TGTGCCAGCAGTATTGGGGGCCGCTCCTACAATGAGCAGTTCTTC. This codes for CASSIGGRSYNEQFF.

The rearrangement joins TRBV5-1 to TRBJ1-6, with 8 bases that match TRBD1. CDR1 and CDR2 from the germline V gene are SGHRS and YFSETQ. This CDR3 is 14 amino acids long. J gave up 7 bases and V 4 bases, and 4 bases lay outside the gene matches. The CDR3 nucleotides read TGCGCCAGCAGCCAGGACAGGGTGAATTCACCCCTCCACTTT. This translates into CASSQDRVNSPLHF.

The V call is TRBV18, the J call TRBJ2-3; 12 nucleotides line up with TRBD1. Per germline, CDR1 KGHSH and CDR2 LQKENI. The trim removed 3 bases at V and 6 bases at J, leaving 13 bases unmatched. This CDR3 spans 18 amino acids. CDR3 sequence: CASSPAGQGAKCKDTQYF. CDR3 DNA sequence: TGTGCCAGCTCACCGGCGGGACAGGGGGCAAAATGTAAGGATACGCAGTATTTT.